This record looks at one T cell receptor (beta chain) sequence and its context. The target antigen is unknown. The CDR3 loop spans 14 amino acids. With 4 bases clipped from V and 7 bases from J, the junction kept 4 bases outside the gene matches. Germline-derived CDR1 and CDR2 are SGHTA and FQGTGA. This sample is part of a study of Ad26.COV2.S vaccination and SARS-CoV-2 variants. Study overall: Donor was in the COV1001 Ad26.COV2.S trial arm.

Clones were sequenced by immunoSEQ multiplex PCR, and TCRdb holds only the in-frame ones, with some missing. Of about half a million clones in the sample, around 89% were seen once. General observations from the study: Analyses of TCR breadth and depth may have underestimated total T cell responses. Breadth measured for non-spike TCRs was similar across vaccine and placebo recipients.

The treatment is: around 19 received Ad26.COV2.S at low or high dose, single or two shots; 5 received placebo; per-sample allocation not given. All samples were drawn on day 63, counting from the first vaccine or placebo injection. It was an adult aged 18-55 years in Boston who was the donor. The chain is built from TRBV7-3 and TRBJ2-1; TRBD2 agrees at 10 bases. This receptor was taken from a person aged 18-60 years who received the Ad26.COV2.S COVID-19 vaccine or a placebo. The sequencing used peripheral blood, collected in a trial of Ad26.COV2.S vaccine versus placebo. CDR3 DNA: TGTGCCAGCAGCTCTAGCGGGAGAAGTAATGAGCAGTTCTTC. It encodes CASSSSGRSNEQFF.